One sample yielded the 29 T cell receptor beta chains listed below, sequenced in a study of cytomegalovirus exposure and HLA in healthy donors. Data came from immunoSEQ multiplex PCR; TCRdb stores just in-frame clones and leaves some out. This sample has some 60,000 clones, with about 96% found just once. Sequencing input: PBMCs. Every receptor here comes from a man aged 18 to 29 in good health and CMV-seronegative.

The chain recombines TRBV27 with TRBJ1-5; 7 bases line up with TRBD1. This CDR3 contains 15 residues. Trimming took 2 bases from V and 4 from J; bases not matched to a gene: 5. Germline V gene lookup returns CDR1 MNHEY and CDR2 SMNVEV (reference sequence). The CDR3 region is CASSLVGQQNQPQHF. CDR3 DNA: TGTGCCAGCAGTTTAGTGGGACAGCAAAATCAGCCCCAGCATTTT.

This sequence joins TRBV6-5 and TRBJ2-7, with 7 nucleotides matching TRBD2. The ends lost 6 bases at V and 5 bases at J; junction bases unmatched: 4. This CDR3 is built from 12 residues. CDR1 MNHEY and CDR2 SVGAGI come from the germline V gene. In DNA form, the CDR3 reads TGTGCCAGCAGAGGCCTAGCGGACGAGCAGTACTTC. Amino acid sequence: CASRGLADEQYF.

V gene TRBV5-6 combines with J gene TRBJ1-2; possible D gene TRBD1, 5 bases. With 0 bases removed from V and 3 bases from J, the gap between germline ends came to 12 bases. This CDR3 is built from 15 residues. Germline V CDR1 and CDR2: SGHDT, YYEEEE. The CDR3 spells CASSLAQEIDYGYTF. CDR3 in DNA: TGTGCCAGCAGCTTGGCACAGGAGATCGACTATGGCTACACCTTC.

The chain links TRBV10-3 to TRBJ2-5; 10 bases are a match to TRBD1. The CDR3 extends over 14 amino acids. V gave up 6 bases and J gave up 5 bases; unmatched junction bases: 6. The V gene's germline CDR1 is ENHRY and CDR2 SYGVKD. The CDR3 bases are TGTGCCATCAGGGGGGACAGGGGAGGGGAGACCCAGTACTTC. This sequence encodes CAIRGDRGGETQYF.

The CDR3 DNA follows: TGTGCCAGTGAGGGTTTTGGTGAGCAGTTCTTC. Its protein product is CASEGFGEQFF. J is TRBJ2-1 and V is TRBV28; a possible D gene is TRBD2 (5 bases). Per germline, CDR1 MDHEN and CDR2 SYDVKM. Between the trimmed V and J ends, which lost 9 bases and 9 bases, there was a span of 12 bases. The CDR3 spans 11 residues. Full variable domain (outside the CDR3, taken from reference TRBV28 and TRBJ2-1): DVKVTQSSRYLVKRTGEKVFLECVQDMDHENMFWYRQDPGLGLRLIYFSYDVKMKEKGDIPEGYSVSREKKERFSLILESASTNQTSMYLCASEGFGEQFFGPGTRLTVL.

This rearrangement joins TRBV5-1 to TRBJ2-7, with D unclear. This CDR3 has 14 residues. The V end lost 1 base, the J end lost 2 bases, and 10 bases lay between the germline ends. Germline CDR1 reads SGHRS; CDR2 reads YFSETQ. The CDR3 DNA is TGCGCCAGCAGCTTGTGGGCAGAGACCTACGAGCAGTACTTC. Residues: CASSLWAETYEQYF.

The chain recombines TRBV4-2 with TRBJ1-4; a weak D match, TRBD1 (5 bases). This CDR3 region has 15 residues. Trimming stripped 4 bases from V and 4 bases from J, with 13 bases between. Germline V lookup: CDR1 LGHNA, CDR2 YNFKEQ. The CDR3 loop is CASSLRDFGNEKLFF. CDR3 DNA sequence: TGTGCCAGCAGCCTAAGGGACTTCGGTAATGAAAAACTGTTTTTT.

J is TRBJ2-5 and V is TRBV10-1; D is possibly TRBD2 (6 bases). This CDR3 is built from 17 residues. Per germline, CDR1 WNHNN and CDR2 SYGVQD (reference sequence). Between the trimmed V and J ends, which lost 0 bases and 3 bases, there was a span of 17 bases. DNA of the CDR3: TGCGCCAGCAGTGAGTCAAGAGGGAGGAAGGGAAAAGAGACCCAGTACTTC. Encoded protein: CASSESRGRKGKETQYF.

V and J are TRBV7-9 and TRBJ2-5; weak D call: TRBD2 (5 bases). V dropped 4 bases and J dropped 0 bases, with 9 bases sitting between them. Germline V CDR1 and CDR2: SEHNR, FQNEAQ (reference sequence). The CDR3 loop spans 14 amino acids. The CDR3 sequence: CASSSIAYQETQYF. The CDR3 coding sequence is TGTGCCAGCAGCTCGATAGCGTACCAAGAGACCCAGTACTTC.

V gene TRBV7-9 combines with J gene TRBJ2-7; possibly TRBD1 for D (6 bases). Deletions cut 3 bases from V and 6 bases from J, with 18 bases between. CDR3 length: 15 amino acids. The germline CDR1 and CDR2 sequences are SEHNR and FQNEAQ (reference sequence). CDR3 protein: CASSFLGADLGEQYF. DNA of the CDR3: TGTGCCAGCAGCTTTCTGGGGGCGGATTTAGGCGAGCAGTACTTC.

In nucleotides, the CDR3 is TGCGCCAGCAGGTCAGAGAGGGCCTATGGCTACACCTTC. Protein product: CASRSERAYGYTF. The chain links TRBV5-1 to TRBJ1-2; D is unclear. This CDR3 is 13 amino acids long. The V end lost 5 bases, the J end lost 4 bases, and 12 bases lay between the germline ends. CDR1 and CDR2 (germline): SGHRS, YFSETQ.

The chain has TRBV5-1 and TRBJ1-1, with a weak D call TRBD1 (6 bases). The CDR3 is made up of 14 amino acids. Deletions cut 2 bases from V and 7 bases from J, with 15 bases between. Per germline, CDR1 SGHRS and CDR2 YFSETQ. The CDR3 bases are TGCGCCAGCAGCTTAAGGACAGTTCGGGGTGAAGCTTTCTTT. Translated: CASSLRTVRGEAFF.

This CDR3 is CAISSGTIEQYF. Here the CDR3 DNA reads TGTGCCATCAGTTCCGGGACTATCGAGCAGTACTTC. J is TRBJ2-7 and V is TRBV10-3; TRBD2 matches at 7 bases. The trim removed 5 bases at V and 6 bases at J, leaving 4 bases unmatched. The germline CDR1 and CDR2 sequences are ENHRY and SYGVKD. The CDR3 totals 12 residues.

CDR3 residues: CASSLATASEYEQYF. DNA for the CDR3: TGTGCCAGCAGCTTAGCGACGGCTAGCGAGTACGAGCAGTACTTC. The chain employs TRBV7-2 and TRBJ2-7, with a possible D match to TRBD2 (6 bases). The CDR3 is 15 amino acids. V gave up 0 bases and J gave up 4 bases, with 13 bases separating them. Germline-derived CDR1 and CDR2 are SGHTA and FQGNSA.

The chain has TRBV11-2 and TRBJ2-7; TRBD2 matches 11 bases. Germline V gene sequence: CDR1 SGHAT, CDR2 FQNNGV. The V segment lost 5 bases and the J segment 1 base; nucleotides outside the gene matches: 13. CDR3 size: 18 residues. The CDR3 DNA reads TGTGCCAGCAGCGCCCACAGACTAACTAGCGGGAGTTCCTACGAGCAGTACTTC. It yields the protein CASSAHRLTSGSSYEQYF.

This sequence joins TRBV19 and TRBJ2-1; 8 bases are a match to TRBD2. Germline V gene lookup returns CDR1 LNHDA and CDR2 SQIVND (reference sequence). The CDR3 loop spans 17 amino acids. Unmatched junction bases numbered 7, after V lost 3 bases and J lost 0 bases. The CDR3, as DNA: TGTGCCAGTAGTATGGGGCAGACTAGCGACTCCTACAATGAGCAGTTCTTC. It specifies CASSMGQTSDSYNEQFF.

The J gene is TRBJ2-1, the V gene TRBV28, with TRBD2 matching over 14 bases. The CDR3 spans 21 residues. V trimming: 6 bases; J trimming: 4 bases; junction bases outside the gene matches: 20. Germline V gene sequence: CDR1 MDHEN, CDR2 SYDVKM. As DNA, the CDR3 is TGTGCCAGCAGAGGTCTTAAGGGGGGACTAGCGGGAGTCTCTTTGTACAATGAGCAGTTCTTC. Translated: CASRGLKGGLAGVSLYNEQFF.

The V call is TRBV7-2, the J call TRBJ2-5, with TRBD2 matching 11 bases. CDR3 length: 16 amino acids. The germline V gene has CDR1 SGHTA and CDR2 FQGNSA. V lost 3 bases, J lost 4 bases, and 7 bases stayed unmatched. The CDR3 reads CASSFGGSGRGETQYF. CDR3 DNA sequence: TGTGCCAGCAGCTTTGGCGGTAGCGGGAGGGGAGAGACCCAGTACTTC.

V gene TRBV27 combines with J gene TRBJ2-1; 13 positions match TRBD2. CDR1 and CDR2 from the germline V gene are MNHEY and SMNVEV (reference sequence). V lost 5 bases to trimming and J lost 14 bases; unmatched junction nucleotides: 15. The CDR3 contains 16 residues. The CDR3: CASSGRLAGGFPAKFF. The CDR3 region has the DNA TGTGCCAGCAGTGGCAGACTAGCGGGAGGATTCCCCGCAAAGTTCTTC.

The chain combines TRBV7-2 with TRBJ1-5; tentative D call: TRBD1 (6 bases). Trimming shortened V by 5 bases and J by 5 bases, and 16 bases separated the two germline ends. This CDR3 contains 15 residues. The germline V gene encodes CDR1 SGHTA and CDR2 FQGNSA. The CDR3 DNA sequence: TGTGCCAGCAGCCCAGAGGGGACATTCCATCAGCCCCAGCATTTT. This translates into CASSPEGTFHQPQHF.

This chain links TRBV19 with TRBJ2-1; maybe TRBD1 (6 bases). Germline-derived CDR1 and CDR2 are LNHDA and SQIVND (reference sequence). The CDR3 is 13 residues long. The V and J ends lost 6 bases and 9 bases respectively, with 15 bases between them. CDR3 bases: TGTGCCAGTAGGGAAGGGGGTTTCGGTGAGCAGTTCTTC. It is translated as CASREGGFGEQFF.

The rearrangement links TRBV28 to TRBJ2-3; TRBD2 agrees at 12 bases. The length of the CDR3 is 17 residues. V lost 5 bases, J lost 4 bases, and 10 bases stayed unmatched. Germline V gene sequence: CDR1 MDHEN, CDR2 SYDVKM. CDR3 loop: CASSAGLAGISADTQYF. The CDR3, as DNA: TGTGCCAGCAGTGCCGGACTAGCGGGAATTAGCGCAGATACGCAGTATTTT.

The chain couples TRBV25-1 to TRBJ1-2, with 10 bases matching TRBD1. The ends lost 4 bases at V and 3 bases at J; junction bases unmatched: 5. CDR1 MGHDK and CDR2 SYGVNS come from the germline V gene. The CDR3 has 15 amino acids. As DNA, the CDR3 is TGTGCCAGCAGTGGGGACAGGGGCCGGGACTATGGCTACACCTTC. Its translation: CASSGDRGRDYGYTF.

V and J are TRBV11-2 and TRBJ2-1, with 12 bases that match TRBD2. Germline CDR1 is SGHAT and CDR2 is FQNNGV. The J segment lost 13 bases and the V segment lost 5 bases, leaving 9 bases of the junction unmatched. CDR3 length: 14 residues. DNA for the CDR3: TGTGCCAGCAGCCAGGGACTAGCGGGCCTAATACAGTTCTTC. This sequence encodes CASSQGLAGLIQFF.

The chain combines TRBV5-1 with TRBJ2-2, with 8 bases matching TRBD2. From germline, CDR1 is SGHRS and CDR2 YFSETQ. The CDR3 runs 16 residues. With V trimmed by 2 bases and J by 6 bases, 9 bases remained unmatched. CDR3 nucleotides: TGCGCCAGCAGCTTTTCAGCGGGAGATGGTTCCGGGGAGCTGTTTTTT. It encodes CASSFSAGDGSGELFF.

V and J are TRBV28 and TRBJ2-7; D is perhaps TRBD2 (6 bases). The CDR3 loop spans 15 amino acids. V was trimmed by 3 bases and J by 2 bases, leaving 14 bases between them. Germline CDR1 is MDHEN and CDR2 is SYDVKM. The CDR3 coding sequence is TGTGCCAGCAGTTTGGGAGGCAGGGTCCCCTACGAGCAGTACTTC. It specifies CASSLGGRVPYEQYF.

The chain links TRBV6-4 to TRBJ1-1; 7 nucleotides match TRBD1. The junction had 2 bases not matched to a gene; V was cut back by 1 base and J by 0 bases. The CDR3 is made up of 15 amino acids. Germline values: CDR1 MRHNA, CDR2 SNTAGT. CDR3 loop: CASSDWDSVNTEAFF. The CDR3 DNA reads as TGTGCCAGCAGTGACTGGGACAGCGTGAACACTGAAGCTTTCTTT.

This chain uses TRBV28 with TRBJ2-1; possibly TRBD2 for D (5 bases). The germline V and J ends were trimmed by 4 bases and 9 bases, with 22 bases remaining between them. CDR1 and CDR2 (germline): MDHEN, SYDVKM. The CDR3 length is 16 residues. The CDR3 nucleotides are TGTGCCAGCAGTTCCACTCGTCGACGACGCCGGGGTGAGCAGTTCTTC. Its translation is CASSSTRRRRRGEQFF. The complete variable domain, with remaining parts taken from reference TRBV28 and TRBJ2-1, reads DVKVTQSSRYLVKRTGEKVFLECVQDMDHENMFWYRQDPGLGLRLIYFSYDVKMKEKGDIPEGYSVSREKKERFSLILESASTNQTSMYLCASSSTRRRRRGEQFFGPGTRLTVL.

The V gene is TRBV9, the J gene TRBJ1-1; weak D call: TRBD1 (6 bases). The germline V gene has CDR1 SGDLS and CDR2 YYNGEE. CDR3 length: 15 amino acids. Trimming pared 4 bases from V and 0 bases from J, leaving 13 bases between. This CDR3 reads CASSTPGTLNTEAFF. For the CDR3, the DNA is TGTGCCAGCAGCACCCCCGGGACATTGAACACTGAAGCTTTCTTT.